The following is a TCR beta chain sequence with its context. This sample was taken from a study of PD-L1 blockade in urothelial cancer. Background on the study: The analyses of blood took place 3 weeks (second dose) and 6 weeks after treatment start.

The CDR3 is 14 amino acids. Germline V CDR1 and CDR2: SGDLS, YYNGEE. The junction had 6 bases not matched to a gene; V was cut back by 3 bases and J by 6 bases. The assay was immunoSEQ multiplex PCR, and TCRdb's table has in-frame clones only and misses some. The sample has some 35,000 clones, 82% seen once. The TCR comes from a man in his fifties or sixties with urothelial cancer. The chain is built from TRBV9 and TRBJ1-1; 9 nucleotides match TRBD1. The sample was PBMCs, taken around atezolizumab (anti-PD-L1) treatment. CDR3 region: CASSGGTGLPEAFF. The CDR3 bases are TGTGCCAGCAGCGGCGGGACAGGGCTCCCTGAAGCTTTCTTT.